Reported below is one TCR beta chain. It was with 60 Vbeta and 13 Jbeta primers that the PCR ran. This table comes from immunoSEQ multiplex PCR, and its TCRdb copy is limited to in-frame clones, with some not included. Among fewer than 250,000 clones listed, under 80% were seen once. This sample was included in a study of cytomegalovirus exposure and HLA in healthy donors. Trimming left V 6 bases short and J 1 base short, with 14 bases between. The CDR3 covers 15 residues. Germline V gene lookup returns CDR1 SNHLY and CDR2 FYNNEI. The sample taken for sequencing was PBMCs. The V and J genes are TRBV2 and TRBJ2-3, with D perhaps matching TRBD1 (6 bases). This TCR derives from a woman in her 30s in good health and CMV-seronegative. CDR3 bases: TGTGCCAGCAGCGCCCTGGACAGCCGCACAGATACGCAGTATTTT. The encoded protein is CASSALDSRTDTQYF.